This T cell receptor (beta chain) stems from a study of shared clonotypes between healthy human individuals (dated by TCRdb to the early 2020s). Notes on the research overall: A few men and a couple of women, aged 18 to 49 years, made up the cohort. To estimate repertoire size and how much clonotype sharing occurs between individuals, the study deeply sequenced the blood TCR repertoires of five healthy adults. For each donor, three plates each were used for CD4 naive and CD4 memory, two plates were used for CD8 naive, and one plate was used for CD8 memory. To increase sequencing depth and limit assay-specific biases, different laboratories used diverse techniques to prepare libraries and sequence TCR repertoires. Each donor's leukapheresis produced roughly between about 0.9 and 9.5 billion PBMCs. General study outcomes and caveats: Naive subsets generally had larger estimated clonotype richness than memory subsets did. Higher generation probabilities were observed for clonotypes shared by all four sorted-subset donors than for non-shared clonotypes. Only blood was sampled, and tissue TCR repertoires likely differ from those in blood. About 5% of naive CD4, 3.5% of naive CD8, approximately 2.2% of memory CD4, and roughly 0.4% of memory CD8 clonotypes were shared across a few donors. Because the study included a small number of donors, the genetic and exposure-history diversity represented was limited. Pairwise subsampling led to the expectation that sequencing depth would affect the degree of clonotype sharing among donors. Incomplete sequencing was indicated by rarefaction of sorted-subset datasets, despite the large sequencing depth.

Using the deep immunoSEQ assay, TCR CDR3 regions were amplified from genomic DNA by multiplex PCR. Extracted genomic DNA from each cell subset was spread evenly across all wells of several immunoSEQ 96-well plates, with each plate serving as a replicate. For sorted subsets, around 200 ng genomic DNA, equal to 30,000 or so T cell genomes, was loaded into each replicate PCR. The purified libraries were quantified using a Qubit 3.0 fluorometer, sized with a Bioanalyzer 2100, and then quantified again using the KAPA Library Quantification kit. A separate single-read 150-cycle Illumina NextSeq 550 flow cell was used to sequence each immunoSEQ 96-well plate. The paper's data handling went like this. Because the immunoSEQ output held only junctional sequences and lacked quality scores, the filtering could not match the filtering applied to full-length reads. Sequences were annotated with PyIR, a Python wrapper for IgBLAST v1.9, using IMGT germline references to assign V/J genes and CDR3. Reads with weak V/J assignments (E-value above 1e-6), missing CDR3, stop codons, out-of-frame junctions, or ambiguous translated residues were removed. A V3J clonotype was defined by an identical inferred V gene, J gene, and CDR3 amino acid sequence. To compute the percentage overlap between repertoires, the number of shared unique clonotypes was divided by the size of the smaller repertoire. Three approaches were used to assess repertoire richness: RTK rarefaction, the Chao1 estimator, and Recon v2.1 estimates of unobserved clonotypes. Generation probabilities for all TCRbeta clonotypes obtained by the gDNA method from a few donors were computed using OLGA. TCRdb took over this immuneACCESS table, retaining in-frame rearrangements with V and J assigned. Such tables are incomplete; in checked studies, under half of the missing clones stem from an unresolved V gene, and the remainder is unexplained. V and J calls plus clone size are reproduced from that table; the DNA served to infer D and trimming. The sample has about 2.1 million clones on record, about 94% of them singletons. The leading ten clones occupy less than 2% of the sample.

V gives up 0 bases and J gives up 0 bases, and the segment between their germline ends measures 15 bases. In the germline V gene, CDR1 corresponds to MNHNS and CDR2 to SASEGT. The CDR3 runs 18 amino acids, cysteine and phenylalanine included. Only the CDR3 portion is preserved as DNA: 54 bases, with reading frame beginning at the first base. CD8 naive samples consisted of CD45RO-negative cells that were positively selected for CCR7, yielding a CD45RA+CCR7+ population without TemRA cells. The donors were healthy, HIV-negative adults who had no recently reported acute infections or vaccinations. Every donor was a Caucasian adult living in Nashville, Tennessee, USA. Blood was collected by leukapheresis, and PBMCs were isolated by Ficoll-Histopaque density gradient centrifugation and then cryopreserved in liquid nitrogen vapor phase. Analytical flow cytometry was used to check the purity and quantity of every magnetically sorted T cell population. Genomic DNA was isolated from each sorted fraction and quantified by UV absorbance on a Nanodrop 2000c.

With regard to this clone: Its cognate antigen has yet to be identified. It has no much larger one-base neighbor in the sample; base qualities were not kept.

The sequence is built from TRBV6-1 and TRBJ1-3, with no reliable assignment of the D segment. The sequenced sample was naive CD8+ T cells from PBMCs. The cell subset or site label here, explained by the study, means: CD45RA+CCR7+. This clonotype was obtained from a man between 18 and 29 years old in good health. Some clones in this sample may be carry-over from other donors' samples. The CDR3 region: CASSEARINSPSGNTIYF. The bases read TGTGCCAGCAGTGAAGCTAGGATAAACTCGCCCTCTGGAAACACCATATATTTT.